This T cell receptor beta chain derives from a study of T cells in Graves' hyperthyroidism and ophthalmopathy. This clonotype was found many times. RNA transcripts yielded amplified TCR beta CDR3 regions. During a first-round RT-PCR of the TCR CDR3, the HTBI primer set was used. MiXCR, applied by TCRdb to the multiplex PCR reads, yields one record per CDR3 protein. The top ten hold about 12% of the sample, which has hundreds of thousands of distinct CDR3 sequences, roughly 14% seen once. Individuals with ophthalmopathy presented a Clinical Activity Score of at least 3, a NOSPECS grade of at least 4 and a duration under 3 months. Every diagnosis used clinical symptoms, serum thyroxine and TRAb, thyroid ultrasound and orbital computed tomography. The CDR3 sequence is 15 residues long. The germline gives CDR1 SGHAT, CDR2 FQNNGV. Deletions cut 7 bases from V and 0 bases from J, with 14 bases between.

The sequence was collected from a man between 18 and 29 years old with Graves' ophthalmopathy. The sequenced material came from blood. The rearrangement joins TRBV11-2 to TRBJ2-3; perhaps TRBD2 as D (6 bases). The chain's CDR3 is CASIQRGLSTDTQYF. The CDR3 nucleotides read TGTGCCAGCATCCAACGGGGACTTAGCACAGATACGCAGTATTTT.